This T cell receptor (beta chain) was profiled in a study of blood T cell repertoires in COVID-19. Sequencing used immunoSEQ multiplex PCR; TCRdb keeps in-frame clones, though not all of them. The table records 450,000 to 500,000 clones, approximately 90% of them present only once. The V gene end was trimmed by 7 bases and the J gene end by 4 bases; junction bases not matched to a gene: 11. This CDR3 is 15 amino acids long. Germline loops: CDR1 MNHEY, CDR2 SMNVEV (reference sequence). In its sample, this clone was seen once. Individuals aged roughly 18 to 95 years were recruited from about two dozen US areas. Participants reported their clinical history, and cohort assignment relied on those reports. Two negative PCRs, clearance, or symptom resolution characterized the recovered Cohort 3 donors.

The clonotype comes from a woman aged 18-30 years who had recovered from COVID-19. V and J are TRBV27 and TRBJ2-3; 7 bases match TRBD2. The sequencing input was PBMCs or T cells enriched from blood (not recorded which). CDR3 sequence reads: CASNAPLSGADTQYF. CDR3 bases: TGTGCCAGCAATGCTCCTTTGAGCGGGGCAGATACGCAGTATTTT.